This record covers a single TCR beta chain. This record belongs to a study of control samples from healthy donors and cancer patients. TCRdb's table, derived via immunoSEQ multiplex PCR, lists solely in-frame clones and lacks some. The data hold over 150,000 clones, with approximately 94% observed a single time. The CDR3 runs 17 residues. J was trimmed by 4 bases and V by 1 base; bases with no gene match: 8. Germline V gene sequence: CDR1 LNHDA, CDR2 SQIVND (reference sequence). The specimen sequenced was blood. The TCR was taken from a woman aged 18 to 35 in good health. The chain uses TRBV19 and TRBJ1-4, with 8 positions matching TRBD1. CDR3 DNA sequence: TGTGCCAGTAGTATAGCGGGCAGGGGGCTATATAATGAAAAACTGTTTTTT. It translates to CASSIAGRGLYNEKLFF.